The source of this TCR beta chain is a study of blood T cell repertoires in COVID-19. For the study at large: Sites across the United States, Italy and Spain contributed samples from acute and convalescent COVID-19. The analysed material was cDNA or gDNA that came from T cells, B-cell-depleted T cells, or PBMCs.

In the original workflow: Amplification of reference gene primers provided the estimated nucleated cell counts. Libraries were prepared by immunoSEQ multiplex PCR; TCRdb keeps only in-frame clonotypes and omits some of them. Clone size and the V and J calls come from that table; the DNA yielded D and trimming. The sample lists about 260,000 clones, under 90% seen once, with 8% to 9.5% in the top ten. The CDR3 is 14 amino acids. V lost 6 bases to trimming and J lost 13 bases, with 19 bases between them. Germline CDR1 SNHLY, CDR2 FYNNEI. This rearrangement joins TRBV2 to TRBJ2-6; no definite D call. Specimen: peripheral blood. This clonotype was sampled from a human donor in a cohort sampled during active COVID-19. In nucleotides, the CDR3 is TGTGCCAGCAGGGAGACGGGTCCGTCAACGGTCCTGACTTTC. Amino acid sequence: CASRETGPSTVLTF.